The 7 T cell receptor beta chains in this list originate from one sample, sequenced in a study of blood T cell repertoires in COVID-19. Measured with immunoSEQ multiplex PCR; TCRdb has only the in-frame clones, and not every one. This sample has 140,000 to 150,000 clones, with 80% found just once. The sequenced sample was peripheral blood. The origin of the receptors is a man aged 60 to 75 with active or convalescent COVID-19.

The chain uses TRBV11-2 and TRBJ1-1, with D perhaps matching TRBD1 (5 bases). Germline CDR1 reads SGHAT; CDR2 reads FQNNGV. The length of the CDR3 is 13 residues. V gave up 4 bases and J gave up 11 bases, with 17 bases separating them. Here the CDR3 reads CASSSRPAGPAFF. DNA for the CDR3: TGTGCCAGCAGCTCCCGACCGGCAGGGCCGGCTTTCTTT.

The chain employs TRBV5-4 and TRBJ2-7; a weak D match, TRBD1 (6 bases). CDR1 is SGHNT and CDR2 is YYREEE in the germline V gene (reference sequence). The CDR3 contains 14 residues. The V and J ends lost 2 bases and 6 bases respectively, with 15 bases between them. The CDR3 is CASSFGQLGSEQYF. CDR3 nucleotides: TGTGCCAGCAGCTTCGGACAGCTAGGGAGCGAGCAGTACTTC.

The chain employs TRBV6-2 or TRBV6-3 and TRBJ2-5, with 10 bases identical to TRBD1. V was pared by 4 bases and J by 2 bases, with 4 bases of the junction left unmatched. The germline V gene encodes CDR1 MNHEY and CDR2 SVGEGT. The CDR3 is made up of 15 amino acids. The CDR3 is CASSSTGGLQETQYF. The CDR3 DNA reads as TGTGCCAGCAGTTCGACAGGGGGCTTACAAGAGACCCAGTACTTC.

The J gene is TRBJ2-5, the V gene TRBV11-2, with 11 bases aligning to TRBD2. The ends lost 7 bases at V and 5 bases at J; junction bases unmatched: 12. The CDR3 has 16 residues. CDR1 is SGHAT, CDR2 FQNNGV, per germline. The CDR3 DNA reads TGTGCCAGCAACTCGGGGGTAGCGGGAGGGGGGGAGACCCAGTACTTC. The encoded protein is CASNSGVAGGGETQYF.

The V call is TRBV23-1, the J call TRBJ1-3, with unresolved D. TRBV23-1 is an ORF for which the function is uncertain. The V gene lost 6 bases and the J gene lost 0 bases, with 15 bases spanning the gap. The CDR3 extends over 16 amino acids. CDR3 sequence reads: CASRHRYSTSGNTIYF. The CDR3 DNA reads as TGCGCCAGCAGGCACCGTTATAGTACCTCTGGAAACACCATATATTTT.

This clone has just one count. V is TRBV27 and J is TRBJ2-3; the D gene is possibly TRBD2 (6 bases). Trimming cost V 6 bases and J 9 bases, with 16 bases left between them. The CDR3 sequence is 13 residues long. Germline-derived CDR1 and CDR2 are MNHEY and SMNVEV (reference sequence). CDR3 region: CASRLLREETQYF. For the CDR3, the DNA is TGTGCCAGCAGGCTCCTGAGGGAGGAGACGCAGTATTTT.

V is TRBV28 and J is TRBJ2-3, with TRBD1 identical over 8 bases. Germline V lookup: CDR1 MDHEN, CDR2 SYDVKM. The CDR3 totals 14 residues. After removal of 9 bases from V and 5 bases from J, the junction contained 10 bases not matched to a gene. CDR3 in DNA: TGTGCCAGACACAGGGGGAAAGGAGGAGATACGCAGTATTTT. Protein sequence: CARHRGKGGDTQYF.